A selection of T cell receptor beta chains follows, all from one sample in a study of T cell responses to AZD1222 COVID-19 vaccine. The data were produced by immunoSEQ multiplex PCR, yet TCRdb's version contains in-frame clones alone and is incomplete. The data show approximately 57,000 clones, about 86% seen once. This material consisted of peripheral blood, taken on day 0 of AZD1222 vaccination. The origin of the receptors is an adult in good health. The CDR3 runs from the conserved cysteine through the conserved F or W. The D gene is left open where the match is weak. Clone size appears in some rows only: once, few, many, or a class for an expanded clone.

>NA|NA|TRBV7-9|TRBJ1-2|13
TGTGCCAGCAGCTTCAACCTTAACTATGGCTACACCTTC
CASSFNLNYGYTF
>NA|NA|TRBV4-2|TRBJ2-2|15
TGTGCCAGCAGCCAAGCGCCAGGGAACACCGGGGAGCTGTTTTTT
CASSQAPGNTGELFF
>NA|NA|TRBV27|TRBJ2-7|17
TGTGCCAGCAGTTCCGTGATTCGTCGCGATAGGGCCGGCGAGCAGTACTTC
CASSSVIRRDRAGEQYF
>NA|few|TRBV7-2|TRBJ1-2|14
TGTGCCAGCAGCTTAGGGGGGTCCTACTATGGCTACACCTTC
CASSLGGSYYGYTF
>NA|few|TRBV6-5|TRBJ2-2|12
TGTGCCAGCAGTTACAGCCCCGGGGAGCTGTTTTTT
CASSYSPGELFF
>TRBD1|few|TRBV10-2|TRBJ2-3|16
TGCGCCAGCAGTGAGTCAGGACAGGTCGGCACAGATACGCAGTATTTT
CASSESGQVGTDTQYF
>NA|NA|TRBV5-1|TRBJ2-5|14
TGCGCCAGCAGCGACACTAGTCTGGCAGAGACCCAGTACTTC
CASSDTSLAETQYF
>TRBD1|NA|TRBV4-3|TRBJ1-2|13
TGCGCCAGCAGCCATGGTACGAAGGACAGGGCTACCTTC
CASSHGTKDRATF
>NA|NA|TRBV6-1|TRBJ1-1|14
TGTGCCAGCAGTGATCTCGCAGGGGTCACTGAAGCTTTCTTT
CASSDLAGVTEAFF
>TRBD1|NA|TRBV19|TRBJ2-5|14
TGTGCCAGTAGGCCGGGACAGGGGAGTGGGACCCAGTACTTC
CASRPGQGSGTQYF
>TRBD2|NA|TRBV6-4|TRBJ2-1|14
TGTGCCAGCAGTGACTCGAGTGCTAGCGGGGAGCAGTTCTTC
CASSDSSASGEQFF
>NA|once|TRBV14|TRBJ1-4|16
TGTGCCAGCAGCATGTTCCAGGGTATCACTAATGAAAAACTGTTTTTT
CASSMFQGITNEKLFF
>NA|NA|TRBV4-2|TRBJ1-3|16
TGTGCCAGCAGCCAAGCAGGGTCCCACTCTGGAAACACCATATATTTT
CASSQAGSHSGNTIYF
>TRBD1|NA|TRBV24-1|TRBJ1-5|15
TGTGCCACCAGTGATAGGGACAGCGGCAATCAGCCCCAGCATTTT
CATSDRDSGNQPQHF
>TRBD2|NA|TRBV9|TRBJ2-7|16
TGTGCCAGCTCCCCGGGATCGGGGACTAGCGGCTACGAGCAGTACTTC
CASSPGSGTSGYEQYF
>NA|NA|TRBV6-4|TRBJ1-5|13
TGTGCCAGCAGTGCGACGGACAATCAGCCCCAGCATTTT
CASSATDNQPQHF
>NA|once|TRBV30|TRBJ1-5|13
TGTGCCTGTTCAATGGGAGCGAGTCAGCCCCAGCATTTT
CACSMGASQPQHF
>NA|NA|TRBV7-9|TRBJ1-1|10
TGTGCCAGCAGCCCTGAAATAGAGGGGTTT
CASSPEIEGF
>TRBD2|NA|TRBV15|TRBJ2-1|17
TGTGCCACCAGCAGGGACTCCGGGACTAGCAGGGCCAATGAGCAGTTCTTC
CATSRDSGTSRANEQFF
>NA|NA|TRBV10-3|TRBJ2-1|18
TGTGCCATCAGTGAGTCGAGCATGGGGGGGCTAGGCGGTAATGAGCAGTTCTTC
CAISESSMGGLGGNEQFF
>NA|NA|TRBV6-2/TRBV6-3|TRBJ2-2|13
TGTGCCAGCAGTTACCGGGACTCCGGGGAGCTGTTTTTT
CASSYRDSGELFF
>TRBD2|NA|TRBV5-4|TRBJ2-7|13
TGTGCCAATTCATTAGCGGGGACCTACGAGCAGTACTTC
CANSLAGTYEQYF
>TRBD1|NA|TRBV9|TRBJ2-2|18
TGTGCCAGCAGCGTAGCGGGACAGGGGCCCGTAGGCACCGGGGAGCTGTTTTTT
CASSVAGQGPVGTGELFF
>NA|NA|TRBV21-1|TRBJ1-4|15
TGTGCCAGCAGGCTAACGGGTCCCTCGGGTGAAAAACTGTTTTTT
CASRLTGPSGEKLFF
>NA|NA|TRBV5-1|TRBJ1-2|14
TGCGCCAGCAGCTTTGGGCTAAATAACTATGGCTACACCTTC
CASSFGLNNYGYTF
>NA|NA|TRBV29-1|TRBJ1-3|12
TGCAGCGTTGATACGCCTGGAAACACCATATATTTT
CSVDTPGNTIYF
>NA|NA|TRBV11-3|TRBJ2-1|19
TGTGCCAGCAGCTTAGACGTACCTAGCACCCGGAGCTCCTACAATGAGCAGTTCTTC
CASSLDVPSTRSSYNEQFF
>TRBD1|NA|TRBV24-1|TRBJ2-5|15
TGTGCCACCAGTGATTGGTCCCAGGGACAGGAGACCCAGTACTTC
CATSDWSQGQETQYF
>NA|NA|TRBV7-2|TRBJ1-5|14
TGTGCCAGCAGCTTCGACATTAGCAATCAGCCCCAGCATTTT
CASSFDISNQPQHF
>TRBD2|NA|TRBV3-1/TRBV3-2|TRBJ2-2|18
TGTGCCAGCAGCCTTTCAGCGGGAGGGCCCTCGGGCACCGGGGAGCTGTTTTTT
CASSLSAGGPSGTGELFF
>TRBD2|NA|TRBV7-2|TRBJ2-2|16
TGTGCCAGCAGCTTCGCTAGCGGGGCCAACACCGGGGAGCTGTTTTTT
CASSFASGANTGELFF